This T cell receptor (beta chain) emerged from a study of CD4 T cells in relation to SARS-CoV-2 and coronaviruses. Study-level background: ViraFEST: approximately ten-day antigen culture of PBMCs, then TCR beta CDR3 sequencing. Study-wide results and caveats: Monoreactive clones expanded significantly more to SARS-CoV-2 than crossreactive clones did.

This table comes from immunoSEQ multiplex PCR, and its TCRdb copy is limited to in-frame clones, with some not included. The sample consists of about 21,000 clones, approximately 70% of them appearing once. The CDR3 runs 16 residues. The ends lost 7 bases at V and 5 bases at J; junction bases unmatched: 17. CDR1 and CDR2 from the germline V gene are MNHNY and SVGAGI (reference sequence). With regard to this clone: Its antigen is undetermined.

CD4+ T cells from unexposed donors were obtained before the COVID-19 pandemic (2011-2018). CD4+ T cells were isolated from the cells after 10 days of culture. Cells permitting, SARS-CoV-2 S/N and four cold-coronavirus spikes were tested on unexposed-donor CD4+ T cells. Half the medium was replaced with IL-2 medium on days 3 and 7. The sample taken for sequencing was CD4+ T cells from PBMCs, cultured in vitro. This TCR was recovered from a human donor in good health. This chain connects TRBV6-6 to TRBJ2-7; TRBD1 aligns across 7 bases. CDR3 nucleotide sequence: TGTGCCAGCACCATAACCCCGGGGAGACAGGGCAACGAGCAGTACTTC. It is translated as CASTITPGRQGNEQYF.